Listed below are T cell receptor beta chains from one sample, sequenced in a study of Graves' ophthalmopathy and Graves' hyperthyroidism. Each CDR3 protein gets one entry after TCRdb re-called the multiplex PCR reads with MiXCR. The sample has 350,000 to 400,000 distinct CDR3 sequences; 18% are singletons. Sequences were obtained from peripheral blood. These receptor sequences come from a woman aged 18-35 years with Graves' ophthalmopathy. Both conserved end residues are part of each CDR3. Each record gives: D gene, clone size, J gene, V gene, CDR3 DNA, CDR3 protein. A D gene is named only where the DNA matches it firmly. Clone sizes are given selectively: once, few, many, or a class where the clone is expanded.

D gene: .
clone size: .
J gene: TRBJ2-3
V gene: TRBV27
CDR3 DNA: TGTGCCAGCAGTCCCACCGACAGGAGCACAGATACGCAGTATTTT
CDR3 protein: CASSPTDRSTDTQYF

D gene: TRBD1
clone size: many
J gene: TRBJ1-2
V gene: TRBV27
CDR3 DNA: TGTGCCAGCAGTCTCAACCTCCCCCCCGGGACAGGGTATGGCTACACCTTC
CDR3 protein: CASSLNLPPGTGYGYTF

D gene: .
clone size: many
J gene: TRBJ2-7
V gene: TRBV27
CDR3 DNA: TGTGCCAGCAGTCCCACAGGGACAAGCGCAAGTTCCTACGAGCAGTACTTC
CDR3 protein: CASSPTGTSASSYEQYF

D gene: TRBD1
clone size: many
J gene: TRBJ1-1
V gene: TRBV20-1
CDR3 DNA: TGCAGTGCACCGAGACAGGGGCACACTGAAGCTTTCTTT
CDR3 protein: CSAPRQGHTEAFF

D gene: .
clone size: few
J gene: TRBJ2-7
V gene: TRBV7-2
CDR3 DNA: TGTGCCAGCAGCCAGAGTCGGGACGCCAACTACGAGCAGTACTTC
CDR3 protein: CASSQSRDANYEQYF

D gene: .
clone size: many
J gene: TRBJ1-2
V gene: TRBV19
CDR3 DNA: TGTGCCAGTAGGCCATCCTCAGCGGCTGGCTACACCTTC
CDR3 protein: CASRPSSAAGYTF

D gene: .
clone size: many
J gene: TRBJ1-1
V gene: TRBV6-5
CDR3 DNA: TGTGCCAGCAGTTACTCAGGGTTCGACAGGGAAGCTTTCTTT
CDR3 protein: CASSYSGFDREAFF

D gene: .
clone size: many
J gene: TRBJ2-7
V gene: TRBV6-5
CDR3 DNA: TGTGCCAGCAGTTACCCCAAGGGACAAACCTACGAGCAGTACTTC
CDR3 protein: CASSYPKGQTYEQYF

D gene: TRBD1
clone size: many
J gene: TRBJ1-6
V gene: TRBV7-2
CDR3 DNA: TGTGCCAGCAGTTCTCAGGGGGCTCGGGATAATTCACCCCTCCACTTT
CDR3 protein: CASSSQGARDNSPLHF

D gene: .
clone size: many
J gene: TRBJ1-5
V gene: TRBV11-2
CDR3 DNA: TGTGCCAGCAGCTTAGTCCGAGGGGCTTGGCCCGATCAGCCCCAGCATTTT
CDR3 protein: CASSLVRGAWPDQPQHF

D gene: .
clone size: many
J gene: TRBJ2-7
V gene: TRBV27
CDR3 DNA: TGTGCCAGCAGATTAAGCGGGCCGGCTTCCTACGAGCAGTACTTC
CDR3 protein: CASRLSGPASYEQYF

D gene: TRBD1
clone size: .
J gene: TRBJ1-5
V gene: TRBV12-3/TRBV12-4
CDR3 DNA: TGTGCCAGCAGCAACCCTTCCGGGACAGGGTACCTCAATCAGCCCCAGCATTTT
CDR3 protein: CASSNPSGTGYLNQPQHF

D gene: .
clone size: many
J gene: TRBJ2-5
V gene: TRBV9
CDR3 DNA: TGTGCCAGCAGCGTAGGGGGACGGCCGGAAGAGACCCAGTACTTC
CDR3 protein: CASSVGGRPEETQYF

D gene: .
clone size: many
J gene: TRBJ1-1
V gene: TRBV30
CDR3 DNA: TGTGCCTGGAGTGTACCATTTCGACCTGGGATCACTGAAGCTTTCTTT
CDR3 protein: CAWSVPFRPGITEAFF

D gene: .
clone size: many
J gene: TRBJ1-1
V gene: TRBV6-5
CDR3 DNA: TGTGCCAGCACTCGACTGAACACTGAAGCTTTCTTT
CDR3 protein: CASTRLNTEAFF

D gene: .
clone size: .
J gene: TRBJ2-2
V gene: TRBV7-8
CDR3 DNA: TGTGCCAGCAGCTTAGCGTTGCGTCGGGAGAAGTGGAACGGGGAGCTGTTTTTT
CDR3 protein: CASSLALRREKWNGELFF

D gene: .
clone size: many
J gene: TRBJ2-5
V gene: TRBV12-3/TRBV12-4
CDR3 DNA: TGTGCCAGCAGTCAAAACAGGGCCGAGACCCAGTACTTC
CDR3 protein: CASSQNRAETQYF

D gene: TRBD1
clone size: many
J gene: TRBJ1-6
V gene: TRBV30
CDR3 DNA: TGTGCCTGGGAGACCGGGACAGGGGGTAATTCACCCCTCCACTTT
CDR3 protein: CAWETGTGGNSPLHF

D gene: TRBD1
clone size: many
J gene: TRBJ1-1
V gene: TRBV6-2/TRBV6-3
CDR3 DNA: TGTGCCAGCAGTCCCAACACCGGGACAGGGCTGAACACTGAAGCTTTCTTT
CDR3 protein: CASSPNTGTGLNTEAFF

D gene: .
clone size: many
J gene: TRBJ2-5
V gene: TRBV6-2/TRBV6-3
CDR3 DNA: TGTGCCAGCAGTTACTCGCGGGAGACCCAGTACTTC
CDR3 protein: CASSYSRETQYF

D gene: TRBD2
clone size: many
J gene: TRBJ2-5
V gene: TRBV6-1
CDR3 DNA: TGTGCCAGCAGGACCGGACTAGCGGAGAGCCAAGAGACCCAGTACTTC
CDR3 protein: CASRTGLAESQETQYF

D gene: .
clone size: many
J gene: TRBJ1-1
V gene: TRBV5-1
CDR3 DNA: TGCGCCAGCCGACCGTTTGCCAGGGAGGGCACTGAAGCTTTCTTT
CDR3 protein: CASRPFAREGTEAFF

D gene: TRBD2
clone size: .
J gene: TRBJ2-7
V gene: TRBV6-2/TRBV6-3
CDR3 DNA: TGTGCCAGCTCTAGCGGGGGGGTCCACGAGCAGTACTTC
CDR3 protein: CASSSGGVHEQYF

D gene: TRBD1
clone size: many
J gene: TRBJ2-5
V gene: TRBV5-1
CDR3 DNA: TGCGCCAGCAGCTCTGGGACAGGGGGCGAGGAGACCCAGTACTTC
CDR3 protein: CASSSGTGGEETQYF

D gene: .
clone size: .
J gene: TRBJ2-7
V gene: TRBV28
CDR3 DNA: TGTGCCAGCACCCTGTTGGGGAGCTACGAGCAGTACTTC
CDR3 protein: CASTLLGSYEQYF

D gene: .
clone size: many
J gene: TRBJ2-2
V gene: TRBV25-1
CDR3 DNA: TGTGCCAGCAGGGACTCCTGGAACACCGGGGAGCTGTTTTTT
CDR3 protein: CASRDSWNTGELFF

D gene: TRBD2
clone size: many
J gene: TRBJ2-5
V gene: TRBV11-2
CDR3 DNA: TGTGCCAGCAGCTTAGAGATTGGCGGGGGGTTAGAAGAGACCCAGTACTTC
CDR3 protein: CASSLEIGGGLEETQYF

D gene: .
clone size: .
J gene: TRBJ2-5
V gene: TRBV15
CDR3 DNA: TGTGCCACCAGCAGAGAAGGAGGGACAGACCAAGAGACCCAGTACTTC
CDR3 protein: CATSREGGTDQETQYF

D gene: .
clone size: many
J gene: TRBJ1-1
V gene: TRBV6-2/TRBV6-3
CDR3 DNA: TGTGCCAGCCGGGACACCCCTGAAGCTTTCTTT
CDR3 protein: CASRDTPEAFF

D gene: .
clone size: .
J gene: TRBJ2-5
V gene: TRBV6-1
CDR3 DNA: TGTGCCAGCAGTGAGCGCAGCCAAGAGACCCAGTACTTC
CDR3 protein: CASSERSQETQYF

D gene: .
clone size: many
J gene: TRBJ2-7
V gene: TRBV6-1
CDR3 DNA: TGTGCCAGCACAACCGGTCCCTCTGGGTCCTACGAGCAGTACTTC
CDR3 protein: CASTTGPSGSYEQYF

D gene: .
clone size: many
J gene: TRBJ2-7
V gene: TRBV6-5
CDR3 DNA: TGTGCCAGCAGTTCTACAGGTTCTACCTCCTACGAGCAGTACTTC
CDR3 protein: CASSSTGSTSYEQYF

D gene: .
clone size: .
J gene: TRBJ2-5
V gene: TRBV6-1
CDR3 DNA: TGTGCCAGCAGTGAATGGAGGGGGGGGGGAGAGACCCAGTACTTC
CDR3 protein: CASSEWRGGGETQYF